The entry below describes one T cell receptor beta chain. CDR1 and CDR2 (germline): MNHEY, SMNVEV (reference sequence). Trimming removed 8 bases from V and 7 bases from J; junction bases left unmatched: 21. The CDR3 has 19 amino acids. The sample is drawn from a study of blood T cell repertoires in COVID-19. About the study: PBMCs, B-cell-depleted T cells, or T cells provided the cDNA or gDNA that made up the material.

In the source study's methods: Estimated nucleated cell counts came from reference gene primer amplification. Using immunoSEQ multiplex PCR, the repertoire was profiled, and TCRdb retains in-frame clones only, with some absent. The V and J calls and the clone size are those of that table, but D and trimming were determined from the DNA. Counted here are under 35,000 clones, roughly 86% occurring once; the ten biggest clones make up 35% to 55%. Source material: peripheral blood. The source is a human donor in a cohort sampled during active COVID-19. The rearrangement links TRBV27 to TRBJ1-6; TRBD1 aligns across 9 bases. Here the CDR3 DNA reads TGTGCCAGCGGAAGGCACAGGGGGCGCGTTTTTCCACTAAATTCACCCCTCCACTTT. Translation: CASGRHRGRVFPLNSPLHF.